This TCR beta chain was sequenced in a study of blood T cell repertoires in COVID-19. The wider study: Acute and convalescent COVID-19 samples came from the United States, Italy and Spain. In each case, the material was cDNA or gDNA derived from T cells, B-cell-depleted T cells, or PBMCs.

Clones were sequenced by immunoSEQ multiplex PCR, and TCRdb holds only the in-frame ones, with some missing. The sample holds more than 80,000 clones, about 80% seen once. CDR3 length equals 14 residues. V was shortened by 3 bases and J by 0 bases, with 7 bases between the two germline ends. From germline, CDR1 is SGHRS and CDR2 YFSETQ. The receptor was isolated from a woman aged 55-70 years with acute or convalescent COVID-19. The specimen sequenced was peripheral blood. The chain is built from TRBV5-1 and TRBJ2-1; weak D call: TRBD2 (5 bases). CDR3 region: CASSSGNSYNEQFF. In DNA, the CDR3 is TGCGCCAGCAGCTCCGGGAACTCCTACAATGAGCAGTTCTTC. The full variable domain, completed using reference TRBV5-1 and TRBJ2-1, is KAGVTQTPRYLIKTRGQQVTLSCSPISGHRSVSWYQQTPGQGLQFLFEYFSETQRNKGNFPGRFSGRQFSNSRSEMNVSTLELGDSALYLCASSSGNSYNEQFFGPGTRLTVL.